This TCR beta chain was found in a study of CD4 T cells in relation to SARS-CoV-2 and coronaviruses. CDR1 and CDR2 (germline): SGDLS, YYNGEE. The CDR3 is 15 amino acids. With V trimmed by 1 base and J by 7 bases, 6 bases remained unmatched. Using immunoSEQ multiplex PCR, the repertoire was profiled, and TCRdb retains in-frame clones only, with some absent. The sample carries 25,000 or so clones, roughly 82% recorded once. In the case of this clone: Its antigen is not identified.

CD4+ T cells from unexposed donors were obtained before the COVID-19 pandemic (2011-2018). Isolation of CD4+ T cells took place after about eleven days in culture. Testing used SARS-CoV-2 S/N and four cold-coronavirus spikes on unexposed-donor CD4+ T cells, cells permitting. The chain carries TRBV9 and TRBJ1-1, with 11 positions matching TRBD1. Material for sequencing was CD4+ T cells from PBMCs, cultured in vitro. This sequence originates from a human donor in good health. The CDR3 loop is CASSVSGQGAGEAFF. CDR3 DNA: TGTGCCAGCAGCGTAAGTGGACAGGGGGCGGGTGAAGCTTTCTTT.